The TCR beta chain under discussion was sequenced for a study of blood T cell repertoires in COVID-19. Study-wide context: Whether acute or convalescent, the COVID-19 samples came from the United States, Italy and Spain. Nucleic acid was either cDNA or gDNA, and it came from T cells, B-cell-depleted T cells, or PBMCs.

Some clones are missing from TCRdb's copy, which holds only in-frame ones; the method was immunoSEQ multiplex PCR. The sample holds 120,000 to 150,000 clones, 84% seen once. V lost 7 bases and J lost 7, with 19 bases in between. CDR1 is GTSNPN, CDR2 SVGIG, per germline (reference sequence). The CDR3 length is 14 residues. This clonotype was sampled from a man between 25 and 39 years old with COVID-19, enrolled during active disease. The sequenced sample consisted of peripheral blood. The V call is TRBV30, the J call TRBJ1-4; weak D call: TRBD1 (5 bases). This CDR3 reads CASRLSGAGEKLFF. CDR3 coding DNA: TGTGCCTCAAGACTTTCTGGGGCAGGTGAAAAACTGTTTTTT.